This TCR beta chain was found in a study of T cell changes during pregnancy in multiple sclerosis. Sequenced by immunoSEQ multiplex PCR; TCRdb stores in-frame clones only, minus some. The repertoire consists of about 50,000 clones, with 80% to 95% occurring once and the leading ten covering 0.61%. CDR1 is SGHAT, CDR2 FQNNGV, per germline. J gave up 3 bases and V 4 bases, and 8 bases lay outside the gene matches. The CDR3 is 16 residues long. The specimen was CD4+ T cells from peripheral blood mononuclear cells, collected after pregnancy. The receptor's source is a female donor in good health, enrolled as a control in a pregnancy study. The chain links TRBV11-2 to TRBJ2-1, with 8 bases lining up with TRBD2. Written as DNA, the CDR3 is TGTGCCAGCAGCTCCTTAGCGGGGACAAACTACAATGAGCAGTTCTTC. This encodes CASSSLAGTNYNEQFF.